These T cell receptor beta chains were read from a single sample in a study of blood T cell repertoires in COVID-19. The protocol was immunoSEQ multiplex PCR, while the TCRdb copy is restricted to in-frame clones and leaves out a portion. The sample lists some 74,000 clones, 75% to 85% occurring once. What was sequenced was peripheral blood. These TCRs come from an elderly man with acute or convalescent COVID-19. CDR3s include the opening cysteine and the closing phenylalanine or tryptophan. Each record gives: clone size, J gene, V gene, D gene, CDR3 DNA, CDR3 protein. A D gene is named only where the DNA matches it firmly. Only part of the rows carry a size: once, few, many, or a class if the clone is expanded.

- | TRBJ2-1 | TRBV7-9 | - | TGTGCCAGCGGGACTTGGCGCGCCAACAATGAGCAGTTCTTC | CASGTWRANNEQFF
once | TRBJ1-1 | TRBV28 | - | TGTGCCAGCAGTAACCCACAGGGGAACACTGAAGCTTTCTTT | CASSNPQGNTEAFF
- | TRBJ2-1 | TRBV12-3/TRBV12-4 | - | TGTGCCAGCAGTTCAGTGGCTGAGCAGTTCTTC | CASSSVAEQFF
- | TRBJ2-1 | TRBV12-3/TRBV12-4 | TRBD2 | TGTGCCAGCAGCCTCGGGGGGGAGCAGTTCTTC | CASSLGGEQFF
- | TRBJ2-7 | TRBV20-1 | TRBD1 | TGCAGTGCGGGACAGCACTACGAGCAGTACTTC | CSAGQHYEQYF
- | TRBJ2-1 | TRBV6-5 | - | TGTGCCAGCAGTTACTCAAAGACAGACAATGAGCAGTTCTTC | CASSYSKTDNEQFF
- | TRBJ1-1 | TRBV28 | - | TGTGCCAGCAGTTTATCGCAGGGGTTGACCACTGAAGCTTTCTTT | CASSLSQGLTTEAFF
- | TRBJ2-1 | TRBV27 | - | TGTGCCAGCAGGTCCCAGGACAGCTCCTACAATGAGCAGTTCTTC | CASRSQDSSYNEQFF
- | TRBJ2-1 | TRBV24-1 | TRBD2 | TGTGCCACCAGTGACAAACATAGGGCTAGCGGGAGCTCCTACAATGAGCAGTTCTTC | CATSDKHRASGSSYNEQFF
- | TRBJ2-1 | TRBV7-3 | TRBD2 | TGTGCCAGCAGCTTGACTAGCGGGGGGGCATCCTACAATGAGCAGTTCTTC | CASSLTSGGASYNEQFF
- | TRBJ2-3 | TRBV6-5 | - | TGTGCCAGCAGTTACTCGAGAGAGGATACGCAGTATTTT | CASSYSREDTQYF
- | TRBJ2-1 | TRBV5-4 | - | TGTGCCAGCAGCTCCGAACCAGGGATCTCCTACAATGAGCAGTTCTTC | CASSSEPGISYNEQFF
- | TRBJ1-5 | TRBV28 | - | TGTGCCAGCAGCAGGTACAGTCGCAATCAGCCCCAGCATTTT | CASSRYSRNQPQHF
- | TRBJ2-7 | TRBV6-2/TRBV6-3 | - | TGTGCCAGCAGTTCCGGACTCAGGGAGCAGTACTTC | CASSSGLREQYF
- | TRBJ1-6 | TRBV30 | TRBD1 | TGTGCCTGGAGTGTACCTGCCCCCGGGACAGTATATAATTCACCCCTCCACTTT | CAWSVPAPGTVYNSPLHF
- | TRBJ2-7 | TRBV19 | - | TGTGCCAGTAGTATAGCGGGATGGGCCTCCTACGAGCAGTACTTC | CASSIAGWASYEQYF
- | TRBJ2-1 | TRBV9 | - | TGTGCCAGCAGCCCTAGGGACTATGAGCAGTTCTTC | CASSPRDYEQFF
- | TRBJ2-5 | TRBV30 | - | TGTGCCTGGAGTGTAGGGGGCCAAGAGACCCAGTACTTC | CAWSVGGQETQYF
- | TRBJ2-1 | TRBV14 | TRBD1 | TGTGCCAGCAGCCAACAAACCGGGACAGGATACAATGAGCAGTTCTTC | CASSQQTGTGYNEQFF
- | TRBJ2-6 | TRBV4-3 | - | TGCGCCAGCAGCCGCGAGAGCGGGGCCAACGTCCTGACTTTC | CASSRESGANVLTF
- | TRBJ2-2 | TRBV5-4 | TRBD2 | TGTGCCAGCAGCTTAGTGGGGCTAGCGGTCACCGGGGAGCTGTTTTTT | CASSLVGLAVTGELFF
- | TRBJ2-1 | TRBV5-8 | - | TGTGCCAGCAGCGGGGAGGTGGGAGATGAGCAGTTCTTC | CASSGEVGDEQFF
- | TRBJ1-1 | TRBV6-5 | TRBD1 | TGTGCCAGCAGTTTGACAGGGCGGACCACTGAAGCTTTCTTT | CASSLTGRTTEAFF
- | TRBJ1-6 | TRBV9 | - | TGTGCCAGCAGCGCTAGACAGGAGAATTCACCCCTCCACTTT | CASSARQENSPLHF
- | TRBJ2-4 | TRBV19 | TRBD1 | TGTGCCAGTAGTATGGAACAGGGGGTAGCCAAAAACATTCAGTACTTC | CASSMEQGVAKNIQYF
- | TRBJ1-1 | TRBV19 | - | TGTGCCAGTAGTACCCCCGCCCCAGAGTTTAAACAGGCGGAACGAGGAGCTTTCTTT | CASSTPAPEFKQAERGAFF
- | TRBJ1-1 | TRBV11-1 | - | TGTGCCAGCAGCTTAGATGTCGCAGGGACTGAAGCTTTCTTT | CASSLDVAGTEAFF
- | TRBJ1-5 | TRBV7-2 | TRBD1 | TGTGCCAGCAGCGTCTCAGGGGGGAATCAGCCCCAGCATTTT | CASSVSGGNQPQHF
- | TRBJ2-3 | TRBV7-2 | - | TGTGCCAGCAGCTTAAGACGGGGGGCCCCAGATACGCAGTATTTT | CASSLRRGAPDTQYF
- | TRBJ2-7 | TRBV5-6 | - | TGTGCCAGCAGCTTGGTCGGTTTTTCCTACGAGCAGTACTTC | CASSLVGFSYEQYF
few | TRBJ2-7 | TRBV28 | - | TGTGCCAGCAGATCGAGGGTAAATCCATACGAGCAGTACTTC | CASRSRVNPYEQYF